This paragraph reports one T cell receptor (beta chain). These data originate in a study of cytomegalovirus exposure and HLA in healthy donors. Germline V gives CDR1 GTSNPN, CDR2 SVGIG (reference sequence). Trimming removed 0 bases at V and 12 bases at J, with 17 bases between. There are 14 residues in the CDR3. It was with 60 Vbeta and 13 Jbeta primers that the PCR ran. Sequencing used immunoSEQ multiplex PCR; TCRdb keeps in-frame clones, though not all of them. Of about 180,000 clones listed, over 70% are singletons. The sample consisted of PBMCs. The chain recombines TRBV30 with TRBJ1-4; no definite D call. This sequence originates from a man younger than 35 in good health and CMV-seronegative. Written as DNA, the CDR3 is TGTGCCTGGAGTGTGATGACGGGAACGTTACAACTGTTTTTT. This sequence encodes CAWSVMTGTLQLFF.